This paragraph covers one TCR beta chain sequence. These data belong to a study of OX40 agonist ivuxolimab in advanced cancers. Overall study: Administration of intravenous ivuxolimab to patients occurred every 2 weeks at 0.01 to 10 mg/kg. Patients were roughly 81% male with ages roughly 20 to 85, mean 60.

Germline V gene sequence: CDR1 MNHNY, CDR2 SVGAGI (reference sequence). The CDR3 has 14 amino acids. V dropped 6 bases and J dropped 3 bases, with 15 bases sitting between them. The assay was immunoSEQ multiplex PCR, and TCRdb's table has in-frame clones only and misses some. This table has 9,500 to 15,000 clones, about 80% appearing once. Baseline, cycle 4 day 1, and cycle 7 day 1 were the blood sampling points. The clonotype originates from an adult with an advanced solid tumor such as melanoma, head and neck, liver or kidney cancer. This sample comprised CD4+ or CD8+ T cells sorted from blood, obtained in a trial of the OX40 agonist ivuxolimab. The V gene is TRBV6-6, the J gene TRBJ2-7; D is unresolved. The CDR3 DNA reads TGTGCCAGCAGGAGGATTCCTGAGGACTACGAGCAGTACTTC. Translation gives CASRRIPEDYEQYF.